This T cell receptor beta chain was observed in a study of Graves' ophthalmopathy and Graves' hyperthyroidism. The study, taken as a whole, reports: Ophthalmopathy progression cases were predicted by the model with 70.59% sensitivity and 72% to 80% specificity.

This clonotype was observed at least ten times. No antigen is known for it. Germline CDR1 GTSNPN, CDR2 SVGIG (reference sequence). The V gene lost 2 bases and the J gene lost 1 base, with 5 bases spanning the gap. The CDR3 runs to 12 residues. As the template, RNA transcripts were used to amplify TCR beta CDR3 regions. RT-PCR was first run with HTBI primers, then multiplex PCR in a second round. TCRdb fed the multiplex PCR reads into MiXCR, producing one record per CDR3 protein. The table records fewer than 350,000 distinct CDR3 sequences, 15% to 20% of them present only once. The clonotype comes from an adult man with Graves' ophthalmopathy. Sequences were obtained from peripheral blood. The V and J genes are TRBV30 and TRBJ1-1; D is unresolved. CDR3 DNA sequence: TGTGCCTGGAGTCGGGCGAACACTGAAGCTTTCTTT. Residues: CAWSRANTEAFF.